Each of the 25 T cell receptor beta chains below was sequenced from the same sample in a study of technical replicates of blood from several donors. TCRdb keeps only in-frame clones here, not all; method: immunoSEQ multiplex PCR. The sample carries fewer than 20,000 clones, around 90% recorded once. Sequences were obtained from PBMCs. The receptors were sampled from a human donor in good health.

The CDR3 protein is CASSHPQGYEQFF. The CDR3 DNA reads as TGTGCCAGCAGCCACCCCCAGGGGTATGAGCAGTTCTTC. The chain has TRBV7-9 and TRBJ2-1; D is perhaps TRBD1 (6 bases). From germline, CDR1 is SEHNR and CDR2 FQNEAQ (reference sequence). V gave up 5 bases and J gave up 8 bases, with 13 bases separating them. The CDR3 totals 13 residues.

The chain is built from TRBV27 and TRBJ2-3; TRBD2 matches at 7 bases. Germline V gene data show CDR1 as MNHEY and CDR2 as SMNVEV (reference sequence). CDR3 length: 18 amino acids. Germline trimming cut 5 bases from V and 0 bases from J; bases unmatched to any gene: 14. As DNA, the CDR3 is TGTGCCAGCAGTCCAGGGACGGCTAGCGGTTCTAGCACAGATACGCAGTATTTT. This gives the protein CASSPGTASGSSTDTQYF.

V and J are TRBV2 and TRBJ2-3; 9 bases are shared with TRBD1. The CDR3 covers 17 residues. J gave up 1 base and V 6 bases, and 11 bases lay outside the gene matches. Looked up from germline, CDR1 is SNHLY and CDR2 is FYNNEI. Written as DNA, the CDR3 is TGTGCCAGCAGCCGGGACAGGGTTAGCGGGCGCACAGATACGCAGTATTTT. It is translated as CASSRDRVSGRTDTQYF.

The CDR3 DNA follows: TGTGCCAGTAGTAACAGCGGGAGGAACTACGAGCAGTACTTC. Its translation: CASSNSGRNYEQYF. The chain is built from TRBV19 and TRBJ2-7; 9 bases line up with TRBD2. In germline, CDR1 is LNHDA, CDR2 SQIVND (reference sequence). The CDR3 is made up of 14 amino acids. The J segment lost 3 bases and the V segment lost 4 bases, leaving 4 bases of the junction unmatched.

CDR3 loop: CASSLAATPGVSASTDTQYF. The DNA of the CDR3 is TGCGCCAGCAGCTTGGCAGCGACCCCGGGGGTTAGCGCAAGCACAGATACGCAGTATTTT. The chain couples TRBV5-1 to TRBJ2-3, with a possible D match to TRBD2 (6 bases). Germline V gene data show CDR1 as SGHRS and CDR2 as YFSETQ. The ends were cut back, 0 bases at V and 0 bases at J, with 23 bases in the middle. The CDR3 is 20 amino acids.

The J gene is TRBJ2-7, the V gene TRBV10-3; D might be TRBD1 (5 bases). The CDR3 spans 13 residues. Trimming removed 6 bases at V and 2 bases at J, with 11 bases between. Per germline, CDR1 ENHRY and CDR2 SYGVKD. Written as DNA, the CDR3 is TGTGCCATCAGCCCACAAGGGGCCTACGAGCAGTACTTC. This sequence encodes CAISPQGAYEQYF.

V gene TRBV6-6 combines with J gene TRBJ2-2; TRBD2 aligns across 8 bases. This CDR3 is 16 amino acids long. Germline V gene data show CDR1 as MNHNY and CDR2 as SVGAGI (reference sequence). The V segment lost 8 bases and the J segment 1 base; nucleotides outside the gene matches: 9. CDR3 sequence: CASSPRGGLNTGELFF. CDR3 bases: TGTGCCAGCTCCCCCCGCGGGGGGCTGAACACCGGGGAGCTGTTTTTT.

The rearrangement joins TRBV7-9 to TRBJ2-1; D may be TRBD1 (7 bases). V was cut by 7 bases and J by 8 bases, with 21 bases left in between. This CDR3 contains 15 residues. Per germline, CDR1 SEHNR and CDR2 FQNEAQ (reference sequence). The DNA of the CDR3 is TGTGCCAGCATCCCCGGAGGGGGCTTCGGGTATGAGCAGTTCTTC. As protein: CASIPGGGFGYEQFF.

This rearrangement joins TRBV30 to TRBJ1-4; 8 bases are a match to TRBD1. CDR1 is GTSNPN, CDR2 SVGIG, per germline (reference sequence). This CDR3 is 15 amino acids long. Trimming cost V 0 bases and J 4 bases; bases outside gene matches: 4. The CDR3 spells CAWSVRGLVNEKLFF. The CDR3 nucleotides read TGTGCCTGGAGTGTCAGGGGGCTCGTTAATGAAAAACTGTTTTTT.

The CDR3 DNA follows: TGTGCCAGCACCCCCCAGGGGCGGGACGAGCAGTACTTC. Its protein product is CASTPQGRDEQYF. V is TRBV2 and J is TRBJ2-7, with a weak D call TRBD1 (6 bases). Deletions cut 7 bases from V and 5 bases from J, with 15 bases between. CDR3 length: 13 residues. The V gene's germline CDR1 is SNHLY and CDR2 FYNNEI.

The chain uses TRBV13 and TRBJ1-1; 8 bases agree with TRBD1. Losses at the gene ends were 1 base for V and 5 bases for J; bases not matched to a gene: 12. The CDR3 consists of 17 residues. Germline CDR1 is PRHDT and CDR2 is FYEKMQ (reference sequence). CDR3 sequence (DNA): TGTGCCAGCAGCTTAGTAGTGGGGGGGGACAGGCGGACTGAAGCTTTCTTT. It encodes CASSLVVGGDRRTEAFF.

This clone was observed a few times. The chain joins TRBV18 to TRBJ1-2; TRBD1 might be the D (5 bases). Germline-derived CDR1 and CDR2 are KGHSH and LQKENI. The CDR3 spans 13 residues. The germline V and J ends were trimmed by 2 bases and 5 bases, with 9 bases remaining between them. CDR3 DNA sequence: TGTGCCAGCTCACCAGGCCAGGGTTATGGCTACACCTTC. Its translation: CASSPGQGYGYTF.

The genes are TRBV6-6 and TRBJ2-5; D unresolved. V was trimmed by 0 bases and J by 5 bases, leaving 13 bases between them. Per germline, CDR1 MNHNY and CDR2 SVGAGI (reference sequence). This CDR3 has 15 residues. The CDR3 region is CASSYSVVAAETQYF. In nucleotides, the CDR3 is TGTGCCAGCAGTTACTCGGTGGTAGCAGCTGAGACCCAGTACTTC.

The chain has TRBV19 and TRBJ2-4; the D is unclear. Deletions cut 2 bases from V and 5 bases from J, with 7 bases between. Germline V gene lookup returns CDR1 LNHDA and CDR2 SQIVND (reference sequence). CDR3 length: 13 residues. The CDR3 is CASSISTQNIQYF. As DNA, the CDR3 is TGTGCCAGTAGTATAAGCACCCAAAACATTCAGTACTTC.

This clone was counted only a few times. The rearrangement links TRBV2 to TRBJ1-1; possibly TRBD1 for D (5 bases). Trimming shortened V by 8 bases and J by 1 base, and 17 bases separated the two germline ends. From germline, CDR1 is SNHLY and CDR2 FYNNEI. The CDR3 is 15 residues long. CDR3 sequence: CASLWGSVANTEAFF. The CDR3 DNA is TGTGCCAGCTTGTGGGGCTCTGTAGCGAACACTGAAGCTTTCTTT.

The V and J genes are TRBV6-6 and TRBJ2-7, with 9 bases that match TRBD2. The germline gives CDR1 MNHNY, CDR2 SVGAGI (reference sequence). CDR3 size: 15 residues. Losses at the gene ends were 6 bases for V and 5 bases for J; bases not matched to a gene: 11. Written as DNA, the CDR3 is TGTGCCAGCAGATCTCGGGTAGCGGGAGTAGACGAGCAGTACTTC. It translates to CASRSRVAGVDEQYF.

For the CDR3, the DNA is TGTGCCTGGAGTAGGGGGGGCCTTGGAAACACCATATATTTT. It specifies CAWSRGGLGNTIYF. The chain uses TRBV30 and TRBJ1-3; perhaps TRBD1 as D (6 bases). V lost 2 bases to trimming and J lost 3 bases, with 11 bases between them. The CDR3 is made up of 14 amino acids. CDR1 is GTSNPN, CDR2 SVGIG, per germline (reference sequence).

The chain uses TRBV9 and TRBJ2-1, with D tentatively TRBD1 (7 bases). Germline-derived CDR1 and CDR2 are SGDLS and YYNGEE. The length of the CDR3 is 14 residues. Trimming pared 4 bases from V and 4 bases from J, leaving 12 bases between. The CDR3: CASSPGDSYNEQFF. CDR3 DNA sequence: TGTGCCAGCAGCCCGGGGGACAGTTACAATGAGCAGTTCTTC.

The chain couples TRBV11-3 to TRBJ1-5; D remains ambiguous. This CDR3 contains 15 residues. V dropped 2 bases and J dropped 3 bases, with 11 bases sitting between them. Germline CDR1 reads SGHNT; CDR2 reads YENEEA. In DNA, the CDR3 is TGTGCCAGCAGCTTATACGAACAGAACAATCAGCCCCAGCATTTT. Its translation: CASSLYEQNNQPQHF.

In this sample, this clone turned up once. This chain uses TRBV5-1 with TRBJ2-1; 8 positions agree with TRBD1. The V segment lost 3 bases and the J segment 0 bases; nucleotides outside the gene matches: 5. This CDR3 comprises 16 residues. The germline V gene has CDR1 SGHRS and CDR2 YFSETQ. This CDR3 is CASSSQGGISYNEQFF. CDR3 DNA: TGCGCCAGCAGCTCACAGGGGGGCATCTCCTACAATGAGCAGTTCTTC.

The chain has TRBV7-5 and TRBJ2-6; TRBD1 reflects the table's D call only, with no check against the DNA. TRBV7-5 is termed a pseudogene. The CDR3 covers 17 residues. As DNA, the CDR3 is TGTGTCAGAAGCTTCGACAGGGGGTGCTCTGGGGCCAACGTCCTGACTTTC. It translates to CVRSFDRGCSGANVLTF.

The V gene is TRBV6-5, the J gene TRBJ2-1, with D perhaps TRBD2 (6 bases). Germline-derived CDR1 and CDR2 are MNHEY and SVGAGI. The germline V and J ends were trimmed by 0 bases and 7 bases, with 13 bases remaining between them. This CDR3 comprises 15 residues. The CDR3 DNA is TGTGCCAGCAGTTACTCACCGGGAGCGGGTAATGAGCAGTTCTTC. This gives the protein CASSYSPGAGNEQFF.

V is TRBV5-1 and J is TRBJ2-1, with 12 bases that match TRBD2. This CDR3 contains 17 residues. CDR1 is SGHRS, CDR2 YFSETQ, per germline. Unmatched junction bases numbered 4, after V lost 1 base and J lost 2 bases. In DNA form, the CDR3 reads TGCGCCAGCAGCTTGATCTGGACTAGCGGGACCTACAATGAGCAGTTCTTC. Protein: CASSLIWTSGTYNEQFF.

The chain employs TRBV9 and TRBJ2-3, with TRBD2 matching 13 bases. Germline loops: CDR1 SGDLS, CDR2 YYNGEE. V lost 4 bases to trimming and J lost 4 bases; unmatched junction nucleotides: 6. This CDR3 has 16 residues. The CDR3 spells CASSILAGGPSDTQYF. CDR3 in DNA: TGTGCCAGCAGCATACTAGCGGGAGGGCCTTCAGATACGCAGTATTTT.

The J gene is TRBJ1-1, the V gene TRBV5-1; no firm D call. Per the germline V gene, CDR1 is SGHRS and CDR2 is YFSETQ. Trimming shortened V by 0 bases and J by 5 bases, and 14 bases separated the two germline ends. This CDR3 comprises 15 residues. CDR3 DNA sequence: TGCGCCAGCAGCTTGGACGGGCCCGGGAGTACTGAAGCTTTCTTT. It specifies CASSLDGPGSTEAFF.